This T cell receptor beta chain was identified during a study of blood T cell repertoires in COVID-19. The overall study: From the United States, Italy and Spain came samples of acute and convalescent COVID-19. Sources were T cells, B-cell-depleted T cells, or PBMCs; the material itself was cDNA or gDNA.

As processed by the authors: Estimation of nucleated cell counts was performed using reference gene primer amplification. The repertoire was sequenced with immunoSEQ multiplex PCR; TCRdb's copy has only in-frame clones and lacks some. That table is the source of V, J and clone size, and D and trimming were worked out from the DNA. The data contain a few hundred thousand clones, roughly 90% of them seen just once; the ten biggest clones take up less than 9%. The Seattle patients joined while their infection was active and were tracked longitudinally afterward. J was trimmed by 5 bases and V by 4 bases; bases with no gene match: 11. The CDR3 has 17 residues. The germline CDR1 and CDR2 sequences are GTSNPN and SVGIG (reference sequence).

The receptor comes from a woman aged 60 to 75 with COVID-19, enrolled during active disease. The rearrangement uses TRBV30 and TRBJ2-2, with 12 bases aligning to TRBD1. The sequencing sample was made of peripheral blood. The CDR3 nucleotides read TGTGCCTGGACCACTTTGGGACAGGGGGCGAGGACCGGGGAGCTGTTTTTT. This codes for CAWTTLGQGARTGELFF. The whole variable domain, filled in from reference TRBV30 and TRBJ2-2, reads SQTIHQWPATLVQPVGSPLSLECTVEGTSNPNLYWYRQAAGRGLQLLFYSVGIGQISSEVPQNLSASRPQDRQFILSSKKLLLSDSGFYLCAWTTLGQGARTGELFFGEGSRLTVL.